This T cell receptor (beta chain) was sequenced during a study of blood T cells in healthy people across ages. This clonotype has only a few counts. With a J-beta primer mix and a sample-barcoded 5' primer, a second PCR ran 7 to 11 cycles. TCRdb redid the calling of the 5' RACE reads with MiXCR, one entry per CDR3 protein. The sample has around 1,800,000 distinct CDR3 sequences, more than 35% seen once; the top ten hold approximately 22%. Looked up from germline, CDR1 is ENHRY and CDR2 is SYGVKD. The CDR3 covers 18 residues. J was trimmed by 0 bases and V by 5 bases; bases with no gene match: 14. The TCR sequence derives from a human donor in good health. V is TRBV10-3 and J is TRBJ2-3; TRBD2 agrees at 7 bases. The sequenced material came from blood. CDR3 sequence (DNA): TGTGCCATCAGTTTTACGGAGACTAGCAGATCTAGCACAGATACGCAGTATTTT. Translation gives CAISFTETSRSSTDTQYF.